These 28 T cell receptor beta chains were all obtained from the same sample, sequenced in a study of T cells in Graves' hyperthyroidism and ophthalmopathy. TCR beta CDR3 sequences were amplified from RNA transcripts. The primer set for the first-round RT-PCR of the TCR CDR3 was HTBI. TCRdb reprocessed the multiplex PCR reads via MiXCR and lists one record per CDR3 protein. The table has about 300,000 distinct CDR3 sequences, approximately 13% seen once. The sequencing input was blood. These receptors were collected from a woman aged 40 to 50 with Graves' hyperthyroidism.

This clonotype was recorded a few times. The V gene is TRBV29-1, the J gene TRBJ1-1; 7 nucleotides align to TRBD1. V shed 4 bases, J shed 5 bases, and the junction held 7 bases outside the gene matches. The CDR3 totals 13 residues. From germline, CDR1 is SQVTM and CDR2 ANQGSEA. This CDR3 reads CSVAEGAMTEAFF. DNA for the CDR3: TGCAGCGTTGCGGAGGGGGCTATGACTGAAGCTTTCTTT.

This clonotype was picked up a small number of times. The chain links TRBV6-4 to TRBJ1-2; D gene uncertain. Germline CDR1 and CDR2: MRHNA and SNTAGT. The ends were cut back, 4 bases at V and 3 bases at J, with 9 bases in the middle. CDR3 size: 13 residues. DNA of the CDR3: TGTGCCAGCAGTGTCGAGACCTACTATGGCTACACCTTC. This translates into CASSVETYYGYTF.

This clonotype showed up many times. This sequence joins TRBV12-3 or TRBV12-4 and TRBJ2-2; TRBD2 might be the D (6 bases). The V gene lost 5 bases and the J gene lost 1 base, with 11 bases spanning the gap. The CDR3 covers 15 residues. CDR3 DNA sequence: TGTGCCAGCAGTCGAAGGAGGGGGAACACCGGGGAGCTGTTTTTT. It codes for CASSRRRGNTGELFF.

In its sample, this clonotype was seen many times. The chain links TRBV7-2 to TRBJ1-2; D unresolved. CDR1 SGHTA and CDR2 FQGNSA come from the germline V gene. The CDR3 is 11 amino acids. With 8 bases removed from V and 4 bases from J, the gap between germline ends came to 8 bases. The CDR3: CASGNSYGYTF. CDR3 coding DNA: TGTGCCAGCGGAAACAGCTATGGCTACACCTTC.

Many counts were recorded for this clonotype. This chain joins TRBV10-3 and TRBJ2-7, with D tentatively TRBD1 (6 bases). Trimming cost V 10 bases and J 6 bases, with 22 bases left between them. This CDR3 region has 14 residues. Per the germline V gene, CDR1 is ENHRY and CDR2 is SYGVKD. CDR3 protein: CATKRGHTGSEQYF. CDR3 DNA sequence: TGTGCCACCAAGAGGGGACATACAGGGTCCGAGCAGTACTTC.

Concerning this clonotype itself: This clone may be a read error of a much larger clone one base away. This rearrangement joins TRBV20-1 to TRBJ2-1; the match to TRBD2 covers 9 bases. V lost 1 base, J lost 10 bases, and 5 bases stayed unmatched. Per germline, CDR1 DFQATT and CDR2 SNEGSKA (reference sequence). This CDR3 comprises 13 residues. CDR3 region: CSARGSGRHEQFF. The CDR3 DNA sequence: TGCAGTGCTAGAGGGAGCGGGAGGCACGAGCAGTTCTTC.

This chain connects TRBV29-1 to TRBJ2-1; no clear D gene. Per the germline V gene, CDR1 is SQVTM and CDR2 is ANQGSEA. Trimming removed 3 bases from V and 0 bases from J, with 3 bases in between. CDR3 length equals 12 residues. In DNA, the CDR3 is TGCAGCGTTGATGCCTCCTACAATGAGCAGTTCTTC. Its protein product is CSVDASYNEQFF.

This clonotype was seen ten or more times. The rearrangement joins TRBV11-2 to TRBJ1-5; D not certain. The CDR3 totals 13 residues. V lost 0 bases, J lost 7 bases, and 7 bases lay in between. The V gene's germline CDR1 is SGHAT and CDR2 FQNNGV. The CDR3 region has the DNA TGTGCCAGCAGCTTAGACACAGACCAGCCCCAGCATTTT. It translates to CASSLDTDQPQHF. Using reference TRBV11-2 and TRBJ1-5 for the parts outside the CDR3, the full variable domain is EAGVAQSPRYKIIEKRQSVAFWCNPISGHATLYWYQQILGQGPKLLIQFQNNGVVDDSQLPKDRFSAERLKGVDSTLKIQPAKLEDSAVYLCASSLDTDQPQHFGDGTRLSIL.

The chain employs TRBV7-9 and TRBJ2-5; 8 bases map to TRBD2. From germline, CDR1 is SEHNR and CDR2 FQNEAQ (reference sequence). Unmatched junction bases numbered 15, after V lost 5 bases and J lost 7 bases. CDR3 length: 16 amino acids. The CDR3 protein is CASSLLTSDPARTQYF. Written as DNA, the CDR3 is TGTGCCAGCAGCCTACTGACTAGCGATCCGGCGAGGACCCAGTACTTC.

V is TRBV7-9 and J is TRBJ2-7, with D maybe TRBD1 (5 bases). V dropped 8 bases and J dropped 5 bases, with 10 bases sitting between them. This CDR3 is 11 amino acids long. Germline V gives CDR1 SEHNR, CDR2 FQNEAQ (reference sequence). Here the CDR3 reads CASGDSDEQYF. The CDR3 region has the DNA TGTGCCAGCGGTGACAGTGACGAGCAGTACTTC.

This clonotype was counted once. The genes are TRBV19 and TRBJ2-2, with D unclear. This CDR3 comprises 13 residues. With 9 bases removed from V and 6 bases from J, the gap between germline ends came to 14 bases. The germline CDR1 and CDR2 sequences are LNHDA and SQIVND (reference sequence). CDR3 coding DNA: TGTGCCAGCAACTTCGGTGGCTCCGGGGAGCTGTTTTTT. This translates into CASNFGGSGELFF.

This clonotype showed up many times. The chain uses TRBV2 and TRBJ2-5, with D tentatively TRBD2 (5 bases). CDR1 and CDR2 (germline): SNHLY, FYNNEI. CDR3 length: 14 residues. Trimming cost V 2 bases and J 5 bases, with 12 bases left between them. CDR3 amino acids: CASSEKRMVETQYF. The CDR3 DNA follows: TGTGCCAGCAGTGAAAAGCGGATGGTGGAGACCCAGTACTTC. Looking up the rest from reference TRBV2 and TRBJ2-5 gives the full variable domain: EPEVTQTPSHQVTQMGQEVILRCVPISNHLYFYWYRQILGQKVEFLVSFYNNEISEKSEIFDDQFSVERPDGSNFTLKIRSTKLEDSAMYFCASSEKRMVETQYFGPGTRLLVL.

The chain joins TRBV28 to TRBJ2-5; 7 bases line up with TRBD2. The CDR3 is 15 amino acids. V lost 1 base and J lost 6; bases outside the gene matches: 8. CDR1 MDHEN and CDR2 SYDVKM come from the germline V gene. The CDR3, as DNA: TGTGCCAGCAGTTTATATGGGACTACGACGAAGACCCAGTACTTC. Translated, it gives CASSLYGTTTKTQYF.

This clonotype was observed a few times. This may be a read error, as it is one base from a much larger clone. The chain couples TRBV18 to TRBJ2-5, with D hard to call. V lost 0 bases and J lost 4, with 6 bases in between. The germline gives CDR1 KGHSH, CDR2 LQKENI. The CDR3 spans 13 residues. The CDR3 reads CASSPPQSETQYF. DNA for the CDR3: TGTGCCAGCTCACCACCCCAGTCAGAGACCCAGTACTTC.

This clonotype came up many times. This chain uses TRBV20-1 with TRBJ2-3; 8 bases match TRBD2. The trim removed 6 bases at V and 6 bases at J, leaving 14 bases unmatched. Germline-derived CDR1 and CDR2 are DFQATT and SNEGSKA (reference sequence). This CDR3 spans 15 amino acids. This CDR3 reads CSAVNRASGSDTQYF. For the CDR3, the DNA is TGCAGTGCCGTAAATAGGGCTAGCGGGTCCGATACGCAGTATTTT.

This clonotype was counted ten times or more. The chain recombines TRBV24-1 with TRBJ2-5; 8 bases are shared with TRBD2. This CDR3 is 18 amino acids long. V shed 3 bases and J 4 bases; nucleotides not matched to a gene: 15. Per germline, CDR1 KGHDR and CDR2 SFDVKD. For the CDR3, the DNA is TGTGCCACCAGTGATCAAACCGGGGGGGGCAGGAGCGGAGAGACCCAGTACTTC. Translating gives CATSDQTGGGRSGETQYF.

This clonotype was seen repeatedly, ten times or more. The rearrangement uses TRBV27 and TRBJ1-4; D may be TRBD1 (6 bases). Trimming removed 4 bases at V and 7 bases at J, with 16 bases between. There are 15 residues in the CDR3. The germline V gene encodes CDR1 MNHEY and CDR2 SMNVEV (reference sequence). CDR3: CASSSRQAVTEKLFF. The DNA of the CDR3 is TGTGCCAGCAGTTCCCGACAGGCCGTCACTGAAAAACTGTTTTTT.

The chain carries TRBV6-1 and TRBJ2-3; 11 positions agree with TRBD2. V trimming: 4 bases; J trimming: 3 bases; junction bases outside the gene matches: 6. CDR1 is MNHNS, CDR2 SASEGT, per germline. There are 16 residues in the CDR3. The CDR3 nucleotides are TGTGCCAGCAGTGCGACTAGCGGGGCCTTAACAGATACGCAGTATTTT. It is translated as CASSATSGALTDTQYF.

This clonotype appeared many times. J is TRBJ1-6 and V is TRBV5-6; no firm D call. CDR3 length equals 14 residues. CDR1 and CDR2 from the germline V gene are SGHDT and YYEEEE. V dropped 2 bases and J dropped 6 bases, with 9 bases sitting between them. This CDR3 is CASSFSPTNSPLHF. The DNA for the CDR3 is TGTGCCAGCAGCTTCTCGCCGACTAATTCACCCCTCCACTTT.

This clonotype was seen ten or more times. The chain employs TRBV3-1 and TRBJ2-3; 8 bases map to TRBD2. Germline loops: CDR1 LGHDT, CDR2 YNNKEL (reference sequence). J lost 0 bases, V lost 3 bases, and 5 bases had no gene match. The CDR3 runs 16 residues. CDR3 residues: CASSHGIAGSTDTQYF. CDR3 DNA: TGTGCCAGCAGCCATGGGATAGCGGGGAGCACAGATACGCAGTATTTT.

The J gene is TRBJ2-7, the V gene TRBV28; D ambiguous. Germline CDR1 is MDHEN and CDR2 is SYDVKM. Trimming pared 3 bases from V and 0 bases from J, leaving 9 bases between. The CDR3 totals 14 residues. CDR3: CASSLDAVSYEQYF. CDR3 nucleotide sequence: TGTGCCAGCAGTTTGGATGCAGTCTCCTACGAGCAGTACTTC.

This clonotype has a handful of counts. V is TRBV5-8 and J is TRBJ2-5; unclear D gene. Germline CDR1 is SGHTS and CDR2 is YDEGEE. The CDR3 has 13 amino acids. V gave up 5 bases and J gave up 1 base, with 9 bases separating them. This CDR3 is CASRTQAQETQYF. The CDR3, as DNA: TGTGCCAGCAGAACCCAAGCCCAAGAGACCCAGTACTTC.

This clonotype was seen ten or more times. This sequence joins TRBV7-2 and TRBJ2-7, with TRBD1 identical over 8 bases. V trimming: 5 bases; J trimming: 7 bases; junction bases outside the gene matches: 10. Germline CDR1 reads SGHTA; CDR2 reads FQGNSA. This CDR3 is 14 amino acids long. The CDR3 DNA reads as TGTGCCAGCAGCCCCCGACAGGGGCCGGGGGAGCAGTACTTC. This sequence encodes CASSPRQGPGEQYF.

This clonotype was observed a few times. V gene TRBV2 combines with J gene TRBJ2-1; 12 positions agree with TRBD2. The CDR3 length is 15 residues. CDR1 and CDR2 from the germline V gene are SNHLY and FYNNEI. The junction had 8 bases not matched to a gene; V was cut back by 6 bases and J by 8 bases. The CDR3 protein is CASRATSGSPDEQFF. As DNA, the CDR3 is TGTGCCAGCAGGGCGACTAGCGGGAGTCCCGATGAGCAGTTCTTC. Using reference TRBV2 and TRBJ2-1 for the parts outside the CDR3, the full variable domain is EPEVTQTPSHQVTQMGQEVILRCVPISNHLYFYWYRQILGQKVEFLVSFYNNEISEKSEIFDDQFSVERPDGSNFTLKIRSTKLEDSAMYFCASRATSGSPDEQFFGPGTRLTVL.

The chain uses TRBV7-2 and TRBJ2-7; D is perhaps TRBD1 (5 bases). CDR1 SGHTA and CDR2 FQGNSA come from the germline V gene. The CDR3 totals 14 residues. The V end was cut by 4 bases, the J end by 2 bases, with 12 bases between. CDR3: CASSWGGTTYEQYF. The CDR3 bases are TGTGCCAGCAGCTGGGGCGGAACTACCTACGAGCAGTACTTC.

This clonotype was counted a few times. The rearrangement links TRBV30 to TRBJ2-3; a weak D match, TRBD1 (5 bases). Germline CDR1 and CDR2: GTSNPN and SVGIG (reference sequence). The germline V and J ends were trimmed by 2 bases and 0 bases, with 9 bases remaining between them. CDR3 length: 14 amino acids. CDR3 amino acids: CAWSPGLSTDTQYF. As DNA, the CDR3 is TGTGCCTGGAGTCCAGGGCTTAGCACAGATACGCAGTATTTT.

This clonotype was observed many times. This chain connects TRBV11-2 to TRBJ1-5, with TRBD1 as a possible D gene (5 bases). V shed 5 bases and J shed 0 bases, with 11 bases lying between them. Germline loops: CDR1 SGHAT, CDR2 FQNNGV. This CDR3 comprises 15 residues. CDR3 in amino acids: CASSQGTYSNQPQHF. The DNA for the CDR3 is TGTGCCAGCAGCCAAGGGACGTATAGCAATCAGCCCCAGCATTTT.

In its sample, this clonotype was seen many times. The rearrangement uses TRBV6-1 and TRBJ1-2; tentatively, D is TRBD1 (6 bases). The germline gives CDR1 MNHNS, CDR2 SASEGT. The V end was cut by 1 base, the J end by 4 bases, with 13 bases between. The CDR3 runs 15 residues. For the CDR3, the DNA is TGTGCCAGCAGTGAAGGGACAGATGGATTCTATGGCTACACCTTC. This gives the protein CASSEGTDGFYGYTF.